The 4 T cell receptor beta chains listed next were all sequenced from one sample in a study of T cells in Graves' hyperthyroidism and ophthalmopathy. Amplification targeted TCR beta CDR3 regions from RNA transcripts. TCR CDR3 regions were first amplified by RT-PCR with HTBI primers. TCRdb re-called the multiplex PCR reads through MiXCR, storing one row per CDR3 protein. The top ten clones hold over 3.5% of a sample with 600,000 to 700,000 distinct CDR3 sequences, roughly 14% of them seen once. Sequenced: blood. The receptors here all came from a woman in her 40s with Graves' ophthalmopathy.

This chain links TRBV19 with TRBJ1-2; the match to TRBD1 covers 9 bases. CDR3 length: 15 residues. Germline V lookup: CDR1 LNHDA, CDR2 SQIVND (reference sequence). With 0 bases clipped from V and 7 bases from J, the junction kept 6 bases outside the gene matches. The CDR3, as DNA: TGTGCCAGTAGTATAGAATCGGGACAGGGAAGTGGCTACACCTTC. The encoded protein is CASSIESGQGSGYTF.

This clonotype was detected many times. The chain recombines TRBV6-2 or TRBV6-3 with TRBJ1-1; no definite D call. The germline V and J ends were trimmed by 7 bases and 1 base, with 19 bases remaining between them. Germline CDR1 reads MNHEY; CDR2 reads SVGEGT. The CDR3 extends over 16 amino acids. The CDR3 protein is CASTARKEGWNTEAFF. The CDR3 DNA is TGTGCCAGCACGGCCCGAAAAGAGGGCTGGAACACTGAAGCTTTCTTT.

There are many counts of this clonotype. The rearrangement joins TRBV7-9 to TRBJ2-7; D possibly matches TRBD1 or TRBD2 (5 bases each). The CDR3 spans 15 residues. V lost 5 bases to trimming and J lost 5 bases, with 19 bases between them. Germline V gene data show CDR1 as SEHNR and CDR2 as FQNEAQ (reference sequence). The CDR3 here is CASSPSGPSLNEQYF. The CDR3 region has the DNA TGTGCCAGCAGCCCTTCGGGACCGTCCCTCAACGAGCAGTACTTC.

The sample holds many counts of this clonotype. The rearrangement uses TRBV9 and TRBJ2-5; no definite D call. The CDR3 length is 15 residues. Trimming shortened V by 0 bases and J by 0 bases, and 9 bases separated the two germline ends. Germline values: CDR1 SGDLS, CDR2 YYNGEE. The CDR3 region is CASSVAFSYQETQYF. DNA of the CDR3: TGTGCCAGCAGCGTAGCATTCAGCTACCAAGAGACCCAGTACTTC.